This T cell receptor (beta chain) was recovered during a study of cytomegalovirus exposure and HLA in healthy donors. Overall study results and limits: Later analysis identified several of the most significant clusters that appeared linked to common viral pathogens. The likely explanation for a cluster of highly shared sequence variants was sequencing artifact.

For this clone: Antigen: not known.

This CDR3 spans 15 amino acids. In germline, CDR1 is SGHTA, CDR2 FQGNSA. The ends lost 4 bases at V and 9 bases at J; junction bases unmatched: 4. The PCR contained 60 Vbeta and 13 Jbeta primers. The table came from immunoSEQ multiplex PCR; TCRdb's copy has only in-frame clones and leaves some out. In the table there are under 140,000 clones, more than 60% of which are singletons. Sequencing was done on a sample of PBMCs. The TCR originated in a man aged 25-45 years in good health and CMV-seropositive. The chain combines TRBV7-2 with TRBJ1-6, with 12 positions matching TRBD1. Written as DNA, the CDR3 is TGTGCCAGCAGCTCGGGACAGGGGGCCGGTTCACCCCTCCACTTT. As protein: CASSSGQGAGSPLHF.